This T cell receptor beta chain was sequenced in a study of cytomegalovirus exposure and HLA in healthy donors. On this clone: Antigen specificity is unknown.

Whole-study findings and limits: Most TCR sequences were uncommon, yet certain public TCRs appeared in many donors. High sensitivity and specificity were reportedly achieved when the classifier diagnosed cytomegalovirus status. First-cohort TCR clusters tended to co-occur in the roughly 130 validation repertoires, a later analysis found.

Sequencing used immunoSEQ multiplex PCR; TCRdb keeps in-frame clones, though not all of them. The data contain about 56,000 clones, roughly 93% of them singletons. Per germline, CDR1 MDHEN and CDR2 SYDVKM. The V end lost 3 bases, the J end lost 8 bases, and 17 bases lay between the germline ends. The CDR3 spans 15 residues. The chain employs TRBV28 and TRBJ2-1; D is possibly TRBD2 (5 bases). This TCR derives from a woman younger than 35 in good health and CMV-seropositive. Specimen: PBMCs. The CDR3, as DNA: TGTGCCAGCAGTTTTCTTAAGCAGCGGCGGGATGAGCAGTTCTTC. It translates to CASSFLKQRRDEQFF.